This T cell receptor beta chain was recorded in a study of beta chain features in type 1 diabetes. Overall study: All samples combined gave around 100,000,000 sorted cells for examination.

The germline V gene encodes CDR1 LNHDA and CDR2 SQIVND (reference sequence). Unmatched junction bases numbered 10, after V lost 10 bases and J lost 13 bases. CDR3 size: 11 residues. This clone came up a few times. The authors reverse transcribed all of the isolated RNA, so sequencing captured expressed TCRB transcripts. Generated by immunoSEQ multiplex PCR, the TCRdb table keeps only in-frame clones and is missing some. The table shows about 250,000 clones, with roughly 13% occurring only once. Source material: naive CD4+ T cells from blood. This receptor was obtained from a woman aged 40 to 49 in good health. V gene TRBV19 combines with J gene TRBJ1-2, with 9 nucleotides matching TRBD1. The CDR3 nucleotides are TGTGCCAAACCCGGGACAGGGCGGTTCACCTTC. It translates to CAKPGTGRFTF. The full variable domain, with the rest looked up from reference TRBV19 and TRBJ1-2, is DGGITQSPKYLFRKEGQNVTLSCEQNLNHDAMYWYRQDPGQGLRLIYYSQIVNDFQKGDIAEGYSVSREKKESFPLTVTSAQKNPTAFYLCAKPGTGRFTFGSGTRLTVV.